Listed below are T cell receptor beta chains from one sample, sequenced in a study of cytomegalovirus exposure and HLA in healthy donors. Sequencing used immunoSEQ multiplex PCR; TCRdb keeps in-frame clones, though not all of them. The sample gives about 65,000 clones, roughly 77% of which show up once; roughly 4% is in the top ten. Source material: PBMCs. The receptor set was obtained from a woman aged 25 to 39 in good health and CMV-seronegative. The CDR3 runs from the conserved cysteine through the conserved F or W.

v_gene	j_gene	CDR3aa
TRBV5-1	TRBJ1-1	CASSLDSGMNTEAFF
TRBV6-6	TRBJ2-7	CASSKDRSGMYF
TRBV6-5	TRBJ1-1	CASSYHRGSAEAFF
TRBV11-2	TRBJ2-7	CASSPSPRGRFPWSEQYF
TRBV7-2	TRBJ1-2	CASSLGTANYGYTF
TRBV9	TRBJ1-3	CASSVKGAPGNTIYF
TRBV10-2	TRBJ1-1	CASTKGGAEAFF
TRBV28	TRBJ1-1	CASSLGQANTEAFF
TRBV4-3	TRBJ2-1	CASSQLTVNEQFF
TRBV6-1	TRBJ1-4	CASSEGRGNEKLFF
TRBV7-8	TRBJ2-1	CALGGDEQFF
TRBV6-5	TRBJ2-5	CASRDLAGGTQYF
TRBV10-2	TRBJ2-7	CASSEGNSGRTYEQYF
TRBV27	TRBJ1-2	CATKGQSYGYTF
TRBV29-1	TRBJ2-2	CSVVGGAGAVGELFF